This passage covers 28 T cell receptor beta chains from one sample sequenced in a study of T cell repertoires in cytomegalovirus infection. TCRdb re-called the reads through MiXCR, storing one row per CDR3 protein. The sample contains approximately 1,000,000 distinct CDR3 sequences, 30% to 40% of which appear only once. These receptors have no identified antigens. Sample: cultured CD8+ T cells from PBMCs, taken from culture after CMV antigen stimulation. Receptor source: a human donor in good health (CMV status not recorded). Some clones in this sample may be carry-over from other donors' samples.

DNA for the CDR3: TGCAGCGCAACCCGGGACCCGAAAGAGACCCAGTACTTC. Protein product: CSATRDPKETQYF. The J gene is TRBJ2-5, the V gene TRBV29-1; tentatively, D is TRBD1 or TRBD2 (5 bases each). Germline CDR1 and CDR2: SQVTM and ANQGSEA. The length of the CDR3 is 13 residues. Trimming shortened V by 7 bases and J by 3 bases, and 15 bases separated the two germline ends.

This chain connects TRBV19 to TRBJ2-2; D gene unclear. Trimming left V 3 bases short and J 9 bases short, with 11 bases between. The CDR3 loop spans 13 amino acids. Germline CDR1 is LNHDA and CDR2 is SQIVND (reference sequence). The CDR3 region is CASSIFPGRELFF. CDR3 DNA sequence: TGTGCCAGTAGTATTTTCCCTGGCCGGGAGCTGTTTTTT.

A few counts support this clonotype. The chain is built from TRBV7-9 and TRBJ2-1; D not resolved. V lost 5 bases and J lost 0, with 14 bases in between. This CDR3 has 16 amino acids. Per germline, CDR1 SEHNR and CDR2 FQNEAQ (reference sequence). The CDR3 DNA reads as TGTGCCAGCAGCCCCCCCTGGGCGAGCTCCTACAATGAGCAGTTCTTC. Translating it yields CASSPPWASSYNEQFF.

The chain has TRBV14 and TRBJ2-7; D not certain. Trimming removed 3 bases at V and 2 bases at J, with 11 bases between. Germline V gives CDR1 SGHDN, CDR2 FVKESK. The CDR3 loop spans 14 amino acids. The CDR3 here is CASSHLNNPYEQYV. CDR3 nucleotides: TGTGCCAGCAGCCACCTGAACAATCCCTACGAGCAGTACGTC.

This sequence joins TRBV12-3 or TRBV12-4 and TRBJ2-7; TRBD1 might be the D (5 bases). The V end lost 1 base, the J end lost 5 bases, and 12 bases lay between the germline ends. The CDR3 covers 14 residues. CDR3 bases: TGTGCCAGCAGTTTAGTTCAGGGTTCGGACGAGCAGTACTTC. This codes for CASSLVQGSDEQYF.

Ten or more counts support this clonotype. The chain links TRBV7-2 to TRBJ1-1; D is uncertain. Germline lookup yields CDR1 SGHTA and CDR2 FQGNSA. Trimming stripped 1 base from V and 1 base from J, with 13 bases between. CDR3 size: 16 residues. CDR3 region: CASSLVYLSENTEAFF. Written as DNA, the CDR3 is TGTGCCAGCAGCTTAGTATATCTTTCAGAGAACACTGAAGCTTTCTTT.

This clonotype was counted only a few times. This chain joins TRBV19 and TRBJ2-1, with D perhaps assigned TRBD1 or TRBD2 (5 bases each). V was trimmed by 5 bases and J by 2 bases, leaving 13 bases between them. CDR3 length equals 15 residues. Germline CDR1 LNHDA, CDR2 SQIVND (reference sequence). The CDR3 protein is CASSPNSGPYNEQFF. In DNA, the CDR3 is TGTGCCAGTAGTCCTAACTCGGGACCCTACAATGAGCAGTTCTTC.

The V gene is TRBV2, the J gene TRBJ1-4, with 12 nucleotides matching TRBD1. Germline lookup yields CDR1 SNHLY and CDR2 FYNNEI. CDR3 length: 15 residues. J lost 8 bases, V lost 4 bases, and 5 bases had no gene match. CDR3 residues: CASSAGQGAQEKLFF. The CDR3 DNA reads TGTGCCAGCAGTGCGGGACAGGGGGCACAGGAAAAACTGTTTTTT.

V and J are TRBV27 and TRBJ2-7; D is perhaps TRBD1 (6 bases). Deletions cut 4 bases from V and 1 base from J, with 11 bases between. Germline CDR1 and CDR2: MNHEY and SMNVEV (reference sequence). The CDR3 totals 14 residues. DNA for the CDR3: TGTGCCAGCAGTTCGTTGGGGGCATCCTACGAGCAGTACGTC. This translates into CASSSLGASYEQYV.

This clonotype was recorded many times. CDR3 amino acids: CASSLARENTEAFF. The CDR3 bases are TGTGCCAGCAGTTTAGCGCGAGAAAACACTGAAGCTTTCTTT. This rearrangement joins TRBV12-3 or TRBV12-4 to TRBJ1-1; D is uncertain. This CDR3 spans 14 amino acids. V shed 0 bases and J shed 2 bases, with 7 bases lying between them.

CDR3 coding DNA: TGTGCCAGCAGCTTAGGGGCAGGGGGGCTCGAGCAGTACGTC. It yields the protein CASSLGAGGLEQYV. The chain has TRBV7-6 and TRBJ2-7, with TRBD1 as a possible D gene (7 bases). The V and J ends lost 1 base and 6 bases respectively, with 13 bases between them. Germline V gene sequence: CDR1 SGHVS, CDR2 FNYEAQ. This CDR3 is 14 amino acids long.

In its sample, this clonotype was seen a few times. The chain combines TRBV27 with TRBJ2-7; D may be TRBD1 (6 bases). This CDR3 comprises 15 residues. V was cut by 3 bases and J by 2 bases, with 14 bases left in between. CDR1 and CDR2 (germline): MNHEY, SMNVEV (reference sequence). CDR3 DNA: TGTGCCAGCAGTTTTTGGGACAAAAGGACCTACGAGCAGTACTTC. It encodes CASSFWDKRTYEQYF.

This chain connects TRBV24-1 to TRBJ1-5; D perhaps matches TRBD1 (5 bases). V was trimmed by 2 bases and J by 4 bases, leaving 11 bases between them. Germline-derived CDR1 and CDR2 are KGHDR and SFDVKD. The CDR3 runs 15 residues. For the CDR3, the DNA is TGTGCCACCAGTGATTCCGACAGTTTGAATCAGCCCCAGCATTTT. Protein product: CATSDSDSLNQPQHF.

In this sample, this clonotype turned up a few times. V is TRBV7-9 and J is TRBJ1-2; tentative D call: TRBD1 (5 bases). There are 16 residues in the CDR3. The V gene's germline CDR1 is SEHNR and CDR2 FQNEAQ (reference sequence). The V end was cut by 1 base, the J end by 7 bases, with 19 bases between. The CDR3 DNA reads TGTGCCAGCAGCTTAGAACTCCAGGGCCCCCGGTCTGGCTACACCTTC. Its protein is CASSLELQGPRSGYTF. The full variable domain, its missing parts supplied by reference TRBV7-9 and TRBJ1-2, is DTGVSQNPRHKITKRGQNVTFRCDPISEHNRLYWYRQTLGQGPEFLTYFQNEAQLEKSRLLSDRFSAERPKGSFSTLEIQRTEQGDSAMYLCASSLELQGPRSGYTFGSGTRLTVV.

In regard to this clonotype: An end of the junction differs from the germline gene, which may be a read error. V usage is TRBV19 and J usage is TRBJ1-2; 10 bases match TRBD1. Germline lookup yields CDR1 LNHDA and CDR2 SQIVND (reference sequence). The CDR3 contains 14 residues. CDR3 sequence (DNA): TGTGCCAGTAGTCCCGGGACAGGGGCATTTGGCTACTCCTTC. As protein: CASSPGTGAFGYSF.

The chain couples TRBV28 to TRBJ2-3; no clear D gene. The germline CDR1 and CDR2 sequences are MDHEN and SYDVKM. The CDR3 totals 15 residues. V was trimmed by 3 bases and J by 0 bases, leaving 10 bases between them. CDR3 DNA: TGTGCCAGCAGTTTGGATGTAGGGAGCACAGATACGCAGTATTTT. Its translation: CASSLDVGSTDTQYF. The full variable domain, its missing parts supplied by reference TRBV28 and TRBJ2-3, is DVKVTQSSRYLVKRTGEKVFLECVQDMDHENMFWYRQDPGLGLRLIYFSYDVKMKEKGDIPEGYSVSREKKERFSLILESASTNQTSMYLCASSLDVGSTDTQYFGPGTRLTVL.

This clonotype has a handful of counts. The rearrangement links TRBV27 to TRBJ1-5, with 8 bases that match TRBD1. Germline loops: CDR1 MNHEY, CDR2 SMNVEV (reference sequence). With 3 bases clipped from V and 0 bases from J, the junction kept 7 bases outside the gene matches. This CDR3 is built from 17 residues. Here the CDR3 reads CASSLGTGPYSNQPQHF. CDR3 sequence (DNA): TGTGCCAGCAGTTTGGGGACAGGCCCCTATAGCAATCAGCCCCAGCATTTT.

This chain joins TRBV29-1 and TRBJ1-2; 9 bases agree with TRBD1. Losses at the gene ends were 3 bases for V and 3 bases for J; bases not matched to a gene: 8. Per germline, CDR1 SQVTM and CDR2 ANQGSEA. CDR3 length: 15 residues. In nucleotides, the CDR3 is TGCAGCGTTGAGCCACAGGGGGCGCGAGACTATGGCTACACCTTC. It specifies CSVEPQGARDYGYTF.

This clonotype has more than one count but fewer than ten. The chain combines TRBV19 with TRBJ2-1, with D perhaps matching TRBD2 (6 bases). Germline CDR1 is LNHDA and CDR2 is SQIVND (reference sequence). V dropped 3 bases and J dropped 3 bases, with 12 bases sitting between them. The CDR3 runs to 15 residues. This CDR3 is CASSIDGGLYNEQFF. The DNA of the CDR3 is TGTGCCAGTAGTATCGACGGGGGTCTCTACAATGAGCAGTTCTTC.

The genes are TRBV6-6 and TRBJ1-4; D remains ambiguous. In germline, CDR1 is MNHNY, CDR2 SVGAGI (reference sequence). The CDR3 sequence is 14 residues long. The germline V and J ends were trimmed by 6 bases and 7 bases, with 15 bases remaining between them. CDR3 residues: CASSSRGSVEKLFF. The CDR3 region has the DNA TGTGCCAGCAGCTCCCGAGGGTCTGTTGAAAAACTGTTTTTT.

The chain combines TRBV6-1 with TRBJ1-1; possibly TRBD1 for D (5 bases). Germline loops: CDR1 MNHNS, CDR2 SASEGT. This CDR3 region has 12 residues. V was pared by 4 bases and J by 6 bases, with 9 bases between. CDR3 in DNA: TGTGCCAGCAGTGGGGACGGCTCTGAAGCTTTCTTT. It is translated as CASSGDGSEAFF.

The table lists this clonotype with a few counts. The rearrangement links TRBV7-8 to TRBJ1-2; 8 nucleotides align to TRBD1. The trim removed 1 base at V and 2 bases at J, leaving 9 bases unmatched. This CDR3 spans 17 amino acids. The germline V gene has CDR1 SGHVS and CDR2 FQNEAQ. This chain's CDR3 is CASSLGMTGARNYGYTF. The CDR3 coding sequence is TGTGCCAGCAGCTTAGGAATGACAGGGGCGCGGAACTATGGCTACACCTTC.

As regards this clonotype: This clone may be a read error of a much larger clone one base away. The J gene is TRBJ2-7, the V gene TRBV7-9, with unresolved D. The CDR3 runs to 16 residues. The V gene's germline CDR1 is SEHNR and CDR2 FQNEAQ (reference sequence). V was shortened by 0 bases and J by 3 bases, with 15 bases between the two germline ends. CDR3 bases: TGTGCCAGCAGCTTAGCGCCCTTCCATTCCTTCTACGAGCAGTACTTC. Translating it yields CASSLAPFHSFYEQYF.

The V and J genes are TRBV9 and TRBJ2-2; no firm D call. The CDR3 contains 15 residues. Trimming stripped 0 bases from V and 2 bases from J, with 8 bases between. Germline CDR1 is SGDLS and CDR2 is YYNGEE. This CDR3 is CASSVERINTGELFF. CDR3 sequence (DNA): TGTGCCAGCAGCGTAGAGCGAATTAACACCGGGGAGCTGTTTTTT. Filled out from reference TRBV9 and TRBJ2-2, the complete variable domain reads DSGVTQTPKHLITATGQRVTLRCSPRSGDLSVYWYQQSLDQGLQFLIQYYNGEERAKGNILERFSAQQFPDLHSELNLSSLELGDSALYFCASSVERINTGELFFGEGSRLTVL.

J is TRBJ2-2 and V is TRBV9; D is unresolved. This CDR3 contains 14 residues. Per germline, CDR1 SGDLS and CDR2 YYNGEE. The V end lost 0 bases, the J end lost 5 bases, and 8 bases lay between the germline ends. The CDR3 protein is CASSVAPATGELFF. CDR3 sequence (DNA): TGTGCCAGCAGCGTAGCTCCAGCTACCGGGGAGCTGTTTTTT. The full variable domain, its missing parts supplied by reference TRBV9 and TRBJ2-2, is DSGVTQTPKHLITATGQRVTLRCSPRSGDLSVYWYQQSLDQGLQFLIQYYNGEERAKGNILERFSAQQFPDLHSELNLSSLELGDSALYFCASSVAPATGELFFGEGSRLTVL.

In its sample, this clonotype was seen a few times. The chain uses TRBV27 and TRBJ1-1, with D hard to call. The CDR3 length is 14 residues. The V gene lost 1 base and the J gene lost 1 base, with 7 bases spanning the gap. The germline CDR1 and CDR2 sequences are MNHEY and SMNVEV (reference sequence). CDR3 sequence: CASSLFRPNTEAFF. The CDR3 DNA reads as TGTGCCAGCAGTTTATTTCGACCGAACACTGAAGCTTTCTTT.

This clonotype turned up a few times. The V gene is TRBV6-2 or TRBV6-3, the J gene TRBJ1-5; the match to TRBD1 covers 8 bases. With 7 bases clipped from V and 3 bases from J, the junction kept 5 bases outside the gene matches. Germline-derived CDR1 and CDR2 are MNHEY and SVGEGT. The CDR3 has 14 residues. The CDR3 nucleotides read TGTGCCAGCAAGACGGACAGGGACAATCAGCCCCAGCATTTT. Its translation is CASKTDRDNQPQHF.

CDR3 region: CASNPGGAAWEYGYTF. In nucleotides, the CDR3 is TGTGCCAGTAATCCCGGCGGGGCCGCTTGGGAGTATGGCTACACCTTC. The gene calls are TRBV19 and TRBJ1-2, with a weak D call TRBD1 (5 bases). This CDR3 has 16 residues. Per the germline V gene, CDR1 is LNHDA and CDR2 is SQIVND (reference sequence). V was clipped by 7 bases and J by 5 bases, with 23 bases between them.